Sequencing of this T cell receptor (beta chain) was carried out in a study of shared clonotypes between healthy human individuals. General study points: Non-shared clonotypes showed lower generation probabilities than clonotypes common to all four donors.

Profiling relied on immunoSEQ multiplex PCR, and the TCRdb table lists in-frame clones only, not all of them. The data show about 1.1 million clones, around 82% seen once. Regarding this clone: Its matching antigen is unknown.

Germline CDR1 and CDR2: SGHVS and FQNEAQ. The CDR3 is made up of 14 amino acids. The V and J ends lost 5 bases and 1 base respectively, with 10 bases between them. The rearrangement links TRBV7-8 to TRBJ2-3; unclear D gene. The TCR originated in a man aged 18 to 30 in good health. Some clones in this sample may be carry-over from other donors' samples. What was sequenced was memory CD4+ T cells from PBMCs. The sample's subset: CD45RA-negative fraction. DNA of the CDR3: TGTGCCAGCAGCCACCGTTTTCGCACAGATACGCAGTATTTT. It translates to CASSHRFRTDTQYF. The variable domain in full, with the rest retrieved from reference TRBV7-8 and TRBJ2-3, is GAGVSQSPRYKVAKRGQDVALRCDPISGHVSLFWYQQALGQGPEFLTYFQNEAQLDKSGLPSDRFFAERPEGSVSTLKIQRTQQEDSAVYLCASSHRFRTDTQYFGPGTRLTVL.